One sample yielded the 31 T cell receptor beta chains listed below, sequenced in a study of T cell repertoires in cytomegalovirus infection. Via MiXCR, TCRdb re-called the reads, giving one row per CDR3 protein. This sample has a few hundred thousand distinct CDR3 sequences, with about 26% found just once. Sequenced: PBMCs. All receptors derive from a human donor in good health (CMV status not recorded). Some clones in this sample may be carry-over from other donors' samples.

V usage is TRBV12-5 and J usage is TRBJ2-3; 11 nucleotides line up with TRBD2. Trimming cost V 5 bases and J 2 bases; bases outside gene matches: 6. CDR3 size: 16 residues. The germline V gene encodes CDR1 LGHNT and CDR2 FRNRAP. The CDR3 DNA sequence: TGTGCTAGTGGTGTTGGGACTAGCGGACTCACAGATACGCAGTATTTT. Protein product: CASGVGTSGLTDTQYF.

The chain combines TRBV15 with TRBJ1-2; perhaps TRBD1 as D (6 bases). The CDR3 length is 16 residues. Germline-derived CDR1 and CDR2 are LNHNV and YYDKDF (reference sequence). V shed 4 bases and J shed 6 bases, with 21 bases lying between them. Here the CDR3 DNA reads TGTGCCACCAGCACAGATGGACAGCGATTTTTAAATGGCTACACCTTC. It yields the protein CATSTDGQRFLNGYTF.

The count of this clonotype is one. The CDR3 reads CASSQDVDRVGGYTF. DNA for the CDR3: TGCGCCAGCAGCCAAGATGTGGACAGGGTAGGGGGCTACACCTTC. V is TRBV4-3 and J is TRBJ1-2; the match to TRBD1 covers 8 bases. With 0 bases clipped from V and 8 bases from J, the junction kept 8 bases outside the gene matches. CDR3 length equals 15 residues. Germline values: CDR1 LGHNA, CDR2 YSLEER.

V and J are TRBV20-1 and TRBJ2-1; 8 bases line up with TRBD2. V lost 3 bases, J lost 5 bases, and 12 bases stayed unmatched. The germline gives CDR1 DFQATT, CDR2 SNEGSKA (reference sequence). The CDR3 consists of 16 residues. The CDR3 sequence: CSARPQLAVYDNEQFF. For the CDR3, the DNA is TGCAGTGCTAGGCCGCAACTAGCGGTCTACGACAATGAGCAGTTCTTC.

Ten or more counts support this clonotype. The V and J genes are TRBV6-5 and TRBJ2-5, with TRBD1 matching over 7 bases. The CDR3 extends over 16 amino acids. Losses at the gene ends were 0 bases for V and 1 base for J; bases not matched to a gene: 5. Germline CDR1 MNHEY, CDR2 SVGAGI. CDR3 in DNA: TGTGCCAGCAGTTACTCGACAGCAGGGGGCCAAGAGACCCAGTACTTC. This gives the protein CASSYSTAGGQETQYF.

This clonotype occurred a few times. As DNA, the CDR3 is TGTGCCAGCAGTCCTTCAACGGGAGGCGTCACCATATATTTT. This sequence encodes CASSPSTGGVTIYF. The rearrangement uses TRBV9 and TRBJ1-3; D call uncertain. The CDR3 consists of 14 residues. Germline V gives CDR1 SGDLS, CDR2 YYNGEE. V lost 5 bases and J lost 9, with 18 bases in between. Combining the CDR3 with reference TRBV9 and TRBJ1-3 gives the whole variable domain DSGVTQTPKHLITATGQRVTLRCSPRSGDLSVYWYQQSLDQGLQFLIQYYNGEERAKGNILERFSAQQFPDLHSELNLSSLELGDSALYFCASSPSTGGVTIYFGEGSWLTVV.

Ten or more counts support this clonotype. This sequence joins TRBV7-8 and TRBJ2-7; D remains ambiguous. Germline V gene sequence: CDR1 SGHVS, CDR2 FQNEAQ. Trimming took 1 base from V and 1 from J, leaving 11 bases between them. The CDR3 contains 15 residues. The CDR3 is CASSLGVGESYEQYV. The CDR3 DNA reads as TGTGCCAGCAGCTTAGGTGTCGGCGAGTCCTACGAGCAGTACGTC.

This chain connects TRBV19 to TRBJ2-1, with D perhaps TRBD1 or TRBD2 (5 bases each). From germline, CDR1 is LNHDA and CDR2 SQIVND (reference sequence). The CDR3 totals 14 residues. The V gene lost 6 bases and the J gene lost 0 bases, with 9 bases spanning the gap. The DNA of the CDR3 is TGTGCCAGTAGCGGGGACCTCTCCTACAATGAGCAGTTCTTC. Residues: CASSGDLSYNEQFF.

The V call is TRBV4-3, the J call TRBJ2-2; the D gene is possibly TRBD2 (5 bases). The germline CDR1 and CDR2 sequences are LGHNA and YSLEER. The length of the CDR3 is 16 residues. Trimming took off 5 bases at V and 3 bases at J, with 16 bases between the two ends. The CDR3 spells CASSEGMSGHTGELFF. The CDR3, as DNA: TGCGCCAGCAGCGAAGGGATGAGCGGACACACCGGGGAGCTGTTTTTT.

The sample holds a few counts of this clonotype. This chain joins TRBV27 and TRBJ1-6; no reliable D call. Trimming took off 6 bases at V and 1 base at J, with 10 bases between the two ends. The germline gives CDR1 MNHEY, CDR2 SMNVEV (reference sequence). The length of the CDR3 is 15 residues. The DNA for the CDR3 is TGTGCCAGCAGCCCTCGGGGTTCCTATAATTCACCCCTCCACTTT. Protein sequence: CASSPRGSYNSPLHF.

The rearrangement links TRBV12-3 or TRBV12-4 to TRBJ2-3; the match to TRBD2 covers 12 bases. Germline trimming cut 6 bases from V and 2 bases from J; bases unmatched to any gene: 9. This CDR3 contains 17 residues. The chain's CDR3 is CASSDPGLAGNTDTQYF. In nucleotides, the CDR3 is TGTGCCAGCAGCGACCCCGGACTAGCGGGGAACACAGATACGCAGTATTTT.

The chain combines TRBV4-3 with TRBJ1-3; 7 bases align to TRBD1. The CDR3 is 15 residues long. The V segment lost 4 bases and the J segment 0 bases; nucleotides outside the gene matches: 3. Per the germline V gene, CDR1 is LGHNA and CDR2 is YSLEER. In DNA, the CDR3 is TGCGCCAGCAGCCCGGGACAGAACTCTGGAAACACCATATATTTT. As protein: CASSPGQNSGNTIYF.

V and J are TRBV30 and TRBJ1-2; D is uncertain. Germline CDR1 reads GTSNPN; CDR2 reads SVGIG (reference sequence). The CDR3 totals 13 residues. Trimming left V 0 bases short and J 1 base short, with 6 bases between. The CDR3 is CAWSVLYNYGYTF. CDR3 bases: TGTGCCTGGAGTGTACTGTATAACTATGGCTACACCTTC.

The genes are TRBV5-1 and TRBJ1-1; weak D call: TRBD1 (5 bases). V dropped 0 bases and J dropped 6 bases, with 12 bases sitting between them. The germline V gene encodes CDR1 SGHRS and CDR2 YFSETQ. This CDR3 spans 14 amino acids. CDR3: CASSLEDGGAEAFF. CDR3 coding DNA: TGCGCCAGCAGCTTGGAAGACGGAGGGGCTGAAGCTTTCTTT.

Only a few counts were recorded for this clonotype. The chain employs TRBV6-2 or TRBV6-3 and TRBJ1-1, with D hard to call. The V end was cut by 1 base, the J end by 3 bases, with 6 bases between. Germline loops: CDR1 MNHEY, CDR2 SVGEGT. The CDR3 is 13 residues long. The CDR3 protein is CASSYWSDTEAFF. The CDR3 DNA is TGTGCCAGCAGTTACTGGTCTGACACTGAAGCTTTCTTT.

In its sample, this clonotype was seen a few times. The genes are TRBV7-2 and TRBJ2-1; 8 bases match TRBD2. Germline V lookup: CDR1 SGHTA, CDR2 FQGNSA. CDR3 length: 18 residues. V lost 1 base and J lost 2; bases outside the gene matches: 10. The DNA of the CDR3 is TGTGCCAGCAGCTTAGATCTTTCGGGGGGGAGGCCCTACAATGAGCAGTTCTTC. Amino acids: CASSLDLSGGRPYNEQFF.

The genes are TRBV4-3 and TRBJ2-2; 9 bases line up with TRBD2. V was clipped by 5 bases and J by 6 bases; unmatched bases: 4. Germline-derived CDR1 and CDR2 are LGHNA and YSLEER. CDR3 size: 14 residues. The CDR3 reads CASSGEREAGELFF. The DNA of the CDR3 is TGCGCCAGCAGCGGAGAGCGGGAGGCCGGGGAGCTGTTTTTT.

This clonotype showed up many times. The rearrangement links TRBV7-2 to TRBJ2-6; the match to TRBD1 covers 7 bases. Germline trimming cut 3 bases from V and 4 bases from J; bases unmatched to any gene: 21. Per the germline V gene, CDR1 is SGHTA and CDR2 is FQGNSA. The CDR3 covers 21 residues. CDR3 loop: CASSFNINPGQIFLGANVLTF. Here the CDR3 DNA reads TGTGCCAGCAGCTTTAACATTAACCCGGGACAGATTTTCCTGGGGGCCAACGTCCTGACTTTC.

Only a few counts were recorded for this clonotype. The genes are TRBV29-1 and TRBJ2-1; the D gene is possibly TRBD2 (6 bases). Germline lookup yields CDR1 SQVTM and CDR2 ANQGSEA. The CDR3 runs 12 residues. Trimming shortened V by 5 bases and J by 4 bases, and 9 bases separated the two germline ends. CDR3 protein: CSVRRGYNEQFF. The CDR3 bases are TGCAGCGTTCGGCGGGGTTACAATGAGCAGTTCTTC.

This clonotype appeared a few times. CDR3 amino acids: CASSPGDRRRYGYTF. The CDR3, as DNA: TGTGCCAGCAGCCCAGGGGACCGCCGGAGGTATGGCTACACCTTC. The chain is built from TRBV7-2 and TRBJ1-2; D is perhaps TRBD1 (6 bases). This CDR3 is 15 amino acids long. The germline V and J ends were trimmed by 5 bases and 5 bases, with 18 bases remaining between them. From germline, CDR1 is SGHTA and CDR2 FQGNSA. The full variable domain, with the rest looked up from reference TRBV7-2 and TRBJ1-2, is GAGVSQSPSNKVTEKGKDVELRCDPISGHTALYWYRQSLGQGLEFLIYFQGNSAPDKSGLPSDRFSAERTGGSVSTLTIQRTQQEDSAVYLCASSPGDRRRYGYTFGSGTRLTVV.

The V and J genes are TRBV15 and TRBJ2-7, with a weak D call TRBD2 (7 bases). The CDR3 spans 16 residues. Germline-derived CDR1 and CDR2 are LNHNV and YYDKDF (reference sequence). The V end was cut by 8 bases, the J end by 7 bases, with 27 bases between. The CDR3: CATDNRRGRAGGEQYF. CDR3 DNA sequence: TGTGCCACCGATAACCGGAGGGGGAGGGCCGGGGGAGAGCAGTACTTC.

This clonotype was counted a few times. The chain recombines TRBV6-5 with TRBJ2-7, with D tentatively TRBD2 (6 bases). The germline gives CDR1 MNHEY, CDR2 SVGAGI. V gave up 0 bases and J gave up 6 bases, with 15 bases separating them. The CDR3 is 15 amino acids. CDR3 loop: CASSYSLAGWAEQYF. CDR3 bases: TGTGCCAGCAGTTACTCCCTGGCGGGGTGGGCCGAGCAGTACTTC.

The chain joins TRBV4-1 to TRBJ1-1; 7 bases agree with TRBD1. V gave up 3 bases and J gave up 5 bases; unmatched junction bases: 9. This CDR3 is built from 15 residues. Germline V gene lookup returns CDR1 MGHRA and CDR2 YSYEKL. CDR3 protein: CASSQITQGKTEAFF. The CDR3 bases are TGCGCCAGCAGCCAGATAACACAGGGGAAAACTGAAGCTTTCTTT.

There are a few counts of this clonotype. The rearrangement joins TRBV12-5 to TRBJ2-2; TRBD1 might be the D (5 bases). This CDR3 contains 15 residues. With 1 base removed from V and 0 bases from J, the gap between germline ends came to 6 bases. Germline V lookup: CDR1 LGHNT, CDR2 FRNRAP. The DNA for the CDR3 is TGTGCTAGTGGTTTGGGACAGCCGAACACCGGGGAGCTGTTTTTT. Amino acid sequence: CASGLGQPNTGELFF.

This clonotype was seen more than once but under ten times. This sequence joins TRBV24-1 and TRBJ1-2; TRBD1 matches 10 bases. Germline V CDR1 and CDR2: KGHDR, SFDVKD. This CDR3 is 12 amino acids long. J was trimmed by 8 bases and V by 7 bases; bases with no gene match: 3. In DNA form, the CDR3 reads TGTGCCACCAGGGACAGGGGGGAAGGCTACACCTTC. This translates into CATRDRGEGYTF.

This clonotype was counted between two and nine times. J is TRBJ1-6 and V is TRBV11-2, with D perhaps matching TRBD1 (5 bases). V lost 4 bases, J lost 1 base, and 14 bases lay in between. CDR1 and CDR2 from the germline V gene are SGHAT and FQNNGV. The CDR3 runs 17 residues. In nucleotides, the CDR3 is TGTGCCAGCAGCTCCCTGGGGGGAGGTTCCTATAATTCACCCCTCCACTTT. Translation gives CASSSLGGGSYNSPLHF. The full variable domain, rest sourced from reference TRBV11-2 and TRBJ1-6, is EAGVAQSPRYKIIEKRQSVAFWCNPISGHATLYWYQQILGQGPKLLIQFQNNGVVDDSQLPKDRFSAERLKGVDSTLKIQPAKLEDSAVYLCASSSLGGGSYNSPLHFGNGTRLTVT.

This chain links TRBV27 with TRBJ2-5, with 13 bases aligning to TRBD2. With 5 bases clipped from V and 2 bases from J, the junction kept 8 bases outside the gene matches. The germline CDR1 and CDR2 sequences are MNHEY and SMNVEV (reference sequence). CDR3 length: 17 amino acids. CDR3 coding DNA: TGTGCCAGCAGTCCGTGGACTAGCGGGAGTGGTCAAGAGACCCAGTACTTC. This sequence encodes CASSPWTSGSGQETQYF.

The chain is built from TRBV27 and TRBJ2-1; D perhaps matches TRBD2 (6 bases). The germline V gene encodes CDR1 MNHEY and CDR2 SMNVEV (reference sequence). This CDR3 comprises 15 residues. The V end lost 7 bases, the J end lost 8 bases, and 21 bases lay between the germline ends. DNA of the CDR3: TGTGCCAGCACTTCGGGAGTCACGTTTAGGGATGAGCAGTTCTTC. Amino acid sequence: CASTSGVTFRDEQFF.

This clonotype was observed at least ten times. This chain links TRBV7-8 with TRBJ2-2; a possible D gene is TRBD2 (6 bases). Deletions cut 1 base from V and 7 bases from J, with 10 bases between. The CDR3 is 14 amino acids. The germline CDR1 and CDR2 sequences are SGHVS and FQNEAQ. As DNA, the CDR3 is TGTGCCAGCAGCTTAGGACTAGTCTACGGGGAGCTGTTTTTT. Residues: CASSLGLVYGELFF.

Many counts were recorded for this clonotype. V gene TRBV7-8 combines with J gene TRBJ2-3, with TRBD2 as a possible D gene (6 bases). The V gene's germline CDR1 is SGHVS and CDR2 FQNEAQ. This CDR3 is built from 14 residues. Deletions cut 3 bases from V and 2 bases from J, with 9 bases between. CDR3 in amino acids: CASSFSGNTDTQYF. CDR3 DNA: TGTGCCAGCAGCTTTAGCGGAAACACAGATACGCAGTATTTT.

This clonotype was observed a few times. J is TRBJ2-7 and V is TRBV19; D possibly uses TRBD1 or TRBD2 (5 bases each). Germline CDR1 reads LNHDA; CDR2 reads SQIVND (reference sequence). Trimming removed 5 bases from V and 4 bases from J, with 18 bases in between. The CDR3 sequence is 15 residues long. The CDR3 bases are TGTGCCAGTAGTGCCGGGACGGAGGCTGGGTACGAGCAGTACTTC. It yields the protein CASSAGTEAGYEQYF.